This paragraph covers one TCR beta chain sequence. The antigen is undetermined. This specimen belongs to a study of CD8+ T cells in alopecia areata. Overall study results and limits: More clonal than normal scalp was lesional scalp, particularly alopecia totalis/universalis.

cDNA prepared by RNA extraction and subsequent reverse transcription served as the template for sequencing. Assay used: immunoSEQ multiplex PCR; TCRdb lists only in-frame clones, some missing. Among 65,000 to 100,000 clones listed, approximately 50% were seen once. The germline CDR1 and CDR2 sequences are LGHNA and YSLEER. The CDR3 runs to 16 residues. The V and J ends lost 4 bases and 0 bases, in that order; junction bases with no gene match: 9. The sequenced sample was NKG2D-high CD8+ T cells sorted from blood. The receptor was isolated from a human donor with alopecia areata. This chain links TRBV4-3 with TRBJ2-7, with TRBD2 matching over 7 bases. CDR3 sequence (DNA): TGCGCCAGCAGCCCCGGACTAGGGGAGGCCTCCTACGAGCAGTACTTC. It codes for CASSPGLGEASYEQYF.